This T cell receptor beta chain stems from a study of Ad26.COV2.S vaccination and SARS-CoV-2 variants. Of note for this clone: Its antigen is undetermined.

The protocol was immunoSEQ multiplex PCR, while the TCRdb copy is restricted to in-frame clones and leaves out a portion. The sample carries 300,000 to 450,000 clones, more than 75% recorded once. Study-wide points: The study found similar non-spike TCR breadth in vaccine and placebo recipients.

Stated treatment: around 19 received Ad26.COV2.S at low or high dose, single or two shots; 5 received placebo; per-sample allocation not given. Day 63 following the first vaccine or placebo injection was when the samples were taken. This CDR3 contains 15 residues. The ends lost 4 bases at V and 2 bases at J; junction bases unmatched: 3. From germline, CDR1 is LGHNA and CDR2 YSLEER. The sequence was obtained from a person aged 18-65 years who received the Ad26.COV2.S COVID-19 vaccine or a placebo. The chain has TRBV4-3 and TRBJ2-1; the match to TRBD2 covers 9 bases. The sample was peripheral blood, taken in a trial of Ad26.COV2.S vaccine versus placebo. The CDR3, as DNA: TGCGCCAGCAGCCGAGAGCGGGGGGCCTACAATGAGCAGTTCTTC. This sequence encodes CASSRERGAYNEQFF.